This T cell receptor beta chain was sequenced during a study of kidney transplant recipient with SARS-CoV-2 infection. With 4 bases clipped from V and 7 bases from J, the junction kept 11 bases outside the gene matches. This CDR3 contains 16 residues. CDR1 is MDHEN, CDR2 SYDVKM, per germline. TCRdb independently ran MiXCR on the reads; one entry per CDR3 protein. The repertoire holds roughly 250,000 distinct CDR3 sequences, with 29% as singletons. This clonotype was observed many times. The sequence came from a male patient aged 25-45 years who had COVID-19 and was a kidney transplant recipient. Some T cells may be provided by the graft donor. This chain joins TRBV28 and TRBJ1-4; 8 nucleotides match TRBD1. This material consisted of a blood sample, taken at baseline and on roughly day 110 from a kidney transplant recipient. CDR3 protein: CASSSPQGAFAEKLFF. Here the CDR3 DNA reads TGTGCCAGCAGTTCCCCCCAGGGGGCATTTGCTGAAAAACTGTTTTTT.